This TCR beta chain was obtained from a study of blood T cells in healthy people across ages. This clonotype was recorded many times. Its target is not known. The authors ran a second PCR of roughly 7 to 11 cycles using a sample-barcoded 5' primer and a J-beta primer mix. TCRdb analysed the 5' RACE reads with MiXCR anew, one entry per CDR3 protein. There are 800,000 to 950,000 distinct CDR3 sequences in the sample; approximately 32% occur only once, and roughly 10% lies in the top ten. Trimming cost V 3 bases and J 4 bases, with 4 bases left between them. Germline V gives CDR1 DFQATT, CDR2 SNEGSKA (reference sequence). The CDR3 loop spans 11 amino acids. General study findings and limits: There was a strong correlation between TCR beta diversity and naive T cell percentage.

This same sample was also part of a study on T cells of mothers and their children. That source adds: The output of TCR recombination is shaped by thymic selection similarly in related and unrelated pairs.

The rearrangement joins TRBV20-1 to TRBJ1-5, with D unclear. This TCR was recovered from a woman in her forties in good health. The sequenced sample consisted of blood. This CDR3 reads CSASGNQPQHF. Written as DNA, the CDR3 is TGCAGTGCTAGCGGGAATCAGCCCCAGCATTTT.